This TCR beta chain stems from a study of OX40 agonist ivuxolimab in advanced cancers. General notes on the study: Ivuxolimab was an agonistic, fully human IgG2 monoclonal antibody directed against OX40 (CD134), a costimulatory receptor. Intravenous ivuxolimab was administered to patients every 2 weeks at six dose levels: 0.01, 0.1, 0.3, 1.5, 3 and 10 mg/kg. Peripheral TCRbeta sequencing aimed to test whether ivuxolimab altered TCR sequence diversity and caused clonal T-cell expansion. Of the approximately 50 dose-escalation patients, hepatocellular carcinoma was present in around 19, melanoma in some 15, renal cell carcinoma in 9 and head and neck cancer in 9. Three dose-escalation patients achieved partial responses, one with hepatocellular carcinoma and two with cutaneous melanoma. The paper describes the monotherapy dose-escalation part (N of about 47 patients) of the phase I trial of ivuxolimab. In the dose-escalation cohort, more than 80% of patients were male, and the mean age was 60 years with a range of about 20 to 80. Patients were allowed to have had prior anti-PD-1, anti-PD-L1 or anti-CTLA-4 therapy, and 40% to 45% of the dose-escalation patients had previously received checkpoint inhibitors.

Summary of the overall study and its limitations: After ivuxolimab, more expanded clones were found on average in CD8+ T cells than in CD4+ T cells. Antigen specificity was not determined for the clonally expanded peripheral T cells. In the 0.1-3.0 mg/kg groups, partial responders were among the patients with the lowest normalized peripheral clonal expansion, particularly in CD8+ T cells. Low levels of normalized T-cell clonal expansion were also seen in some nonresponding patients. At doses of 0.1 to 3.0 mg/kg, clonal expansion of both CD4+ and CD8+ blood T cells was observed from baseline to week 6.

The trial excluded patients who had a history of autoimmune disease or were on systemic immunosuppression. Peripheral blood for TCR sequencing was collected from all dose cohorts at baseline, on cycle 4 day 1, and on cycle 7 day 1. The samples were drawn from a first-in-human, open-label, multicenter phase I dose-escalation trial of ivuxolimab. The trial enrolled adults with locally advanced or metastatic head and neck squamous cell, hepatocellular, melanoma or renal cell carcinoma. Before TCR sequencing, CD4+ T cells and CD8+ T cells were sorted from peripheral blood as separate populations. Sequences LGHNT (CDR1) and FRNRAP (CDR2) are obtained from the germline V gene. Counted from cysteine to phenylalanine, this CDR3 has 17 amino acids. Only the CDR3 portion is preserved as DNA: 51 bases, with reading frame beginning at the first base. For sequencing of the TCRbeta CDR3 region, genomic DNA was extracted from the sorted cells. TCRbeta CDR3 regions were sequenced using the immunoSEQ Assay. Drawn from immuneACCESS, this table holds only the in-frame rearrangements with V and J called that TCRdb kept. Clones are partly lost; checked studies trace under half to an unresolved V gene and leave the rest unexplained. For this sample the table gives roughly 68,000 clones, of which around 83% were detected only once. The ten largest clones represent around 1.4% of the sample.

Remarks on this clone: Its antigen has not been determined. No base qualities exist here, and no much larger clone lies one base off it.

The receptor chain draws on TRBV12-5 and TRBJ2-1, with TRBD2 matching 8 junction bases. The receptor was isolated from an adult with an advanced solid tumor such as melanoma, head and neck, liver or kidney cancer. The sample here was CD4+ or CD8+ T cells sorted from blood, taken in a trial of the OX40 agonist ivuxolimab. The DNA sequence is as follows: TGTGCCTCGAGGTCTGGAAGCGGGGGACTCTCCTACAATGAGCAGTTCTTC. Translated, this is CASRSGSGGLSYNEQFF.